The clone carrying this TCR beta chain was counted only a few times. The antigen is unknown. Amplification yielded TCR beta CDR3 regions, with RNA transcripts as the source. A first-round RT-PCR of the TCR CDR3 used the HTBI primer set. TCRdb re-called the multiplex PCR reads through MiXCR, storing one row per CDR3 protein. In the table there are about 360,000 distinct CDR3 sequences, roughly 13% of which are singletons. This sample is part of a study of T cells in Graves' hyperthyroidism and ophthalmopathy. General observations from the study: A median around 6.4 months before onset, the model predicted ophthalmopathy.

The length of the CDR3 is 13 residues. CDR1 is LGHNA and CDR2 is YSLEER in the germline V gene. With 0 bases clipped from V and 9 bases from J, the junction kept 2 bases outside the gene matches. The receptor was derived from a woman aged 18 to 35 with Graves' hyperthyroidism. The specimen was blood. The genes are TRBV4-3 and TRBJ2-1; 7 bases fit TRBD2. The CDR3 sequence is CASSQDRGVEQFF. For the CDR3, the DNA is TGCGCCAGCAGCCAAGATCGGGGGGTTGAGCAGTTCTTC.